These T cell receptor beta chains were read from a single sample in a study of blood T cell repertoires in COVID-19. Profiled with immunoSEQ multiplex PCR; TCRdb holds only in-frame clones, not every one. The sample carries about 210,000 clones, more than 80% recorded once. Sequencing used PBMCs or T cells enriched from blood (not recorded which). These receptor sequences come from a woman younger than 35 who had recovered from COVID-19. The CDR3 runs from the conserved cysteine through the conserved F or W. The D gene is left open where the match is weak. A row's size may be missing; if present it is once, few, many or a size class.

size	J	D	V	CDR3	DNA
-	TRBJ2-1	TRBD1	TRBV9	CASSAEDREYNEQFF	TGTGCCAGCAGCGCCGAGGACAGGGAATACAATGAGCAGTTCTTC
-	TRBJ1-5	-	TRBV2	CASSELGEGSQPQHF	TGTGCCAGCAGTGAATTAGGAGAGGGAAGTCAGCCCCAGCATTTT
once	TRBJ2-7	-	TRBV9	CASSPSGRAYEQYF	TGTGCCAGCAGCCCCTCGGGCAGGGCCTACGAGCAGTACTTC
few	TRBJ1-5	-	TRBV6-5	CASSLQGNQPQHF	TGTGCCAGCAGTTTACAGGGCAATCAGCCCCAGCATTTT
-	TRBJ2-5	TRBD2	TRBV24-1	CATSRGGQETQYF	TGTGCCACCAGTCGGGGGGGCCAAGAGACCCAGTACTTC
once	TRBJ1-6	TRBD1	TRBV2	CASSPGTGGFSPLHF	TGTGCCAGCAGTCCCGGGACAGGGGGATTTTCACCCCTCCACTTT
-	TRBJ1-1	-	TRBV19	CASSTRRRGGSEAFF	TGTGCCAGTAGTACCCGAAGGAGGGGAGGCAGTGAAGCTTTCTTT
-	TRBJ2-2	TRBD1	TRBV5-4	CASSAGQGNTGELFF	TGTGCCAGCAGCGCGGGACAGGGAAACACCGGGGAGCTGTTTTTT
-	TRBJ1-3	TRBD1	TRBV5-1	CASSSTGTGGFGNTIYF	TGCGCCAGCAGCTCAACCGGGACAGGGGGCTTTGGAAACACCATATATTTT
-	TRBJ2-7	-	TRBV29-1	CSVAGFFGQPEQYF	TGCAGCGTTGCTGGCTTCTTTGGGCAGCCCGAGCAGTACTTC
-	TRBJ1-5	-	TRBV18	CASSPLTLGGNQPQHF	TGTGCCAGCTCACCACTTACGCTCGGGGGCAATCAGCCCCAGCATTTT
-	TRBJ1-6	TRBD1	TRBV5-4	CASKVSGTGSSPLHF	TGTGCCAGCAAAGTCTCGGGGACAGGGAGTTCACCCCTCCACTTT
-	TRBJ1-1	-	TRBV3-1/TRBV3-2	CASSPLVGNTEAFF	TGTGCCAGCAGCCCTTTAGTCGGGAACACTGAAGCTTTCTTT
-	TRBJ2-3	-	TRBV9	CASSPAGWSTDTQYF	TGTGCCAGCAGCCCGGCGGGGTGGAGTACAGATACGCAGTATTTT
-	TRBJ2-5	-	TRBV2	CASNIRVETQYF	TGTGCCAGCAACATCAGGGTCGAGACCCAGTACTTC
-	TRBJ1-2	-	TRBV19	CASSIDPVQGYGYTF	TGTGCCAGTAGTATAGATCCCGTACAGGGCTATGGCTACACCTTC
-	TRBJ2-7	-	TRBV3-1/TRBV3-2	CASSQDNKGFYEQYF	TGTGCCAGCAGCCAAGATAACAAGGGGTTCTACGAGCAGTACTTC
-	TRBJ2-2	-	TRBV10-2	CATALGTGELFF	TGCGCCACAGCACTGGGGACAGGGGAGCTGTTTTTT
-	TRBJ2-7	TRBD2	TRBV5-3	CARSQAGRPYEQYF	TGTGCCAGAAGCCAAGCGGGACGCCCCTACGAGCAGTACTTC
-	TRBJ1-5	-	TRBV30	CAWSASSNQPQHF	TGTGCCTGGAGTGCGAGCAGCAATCAGCCCCAGCATTTT
-	TRBJ2-5	TRBD1	TRBV11-3	CASSLGQGETQYF	TGTGCCAGCAGCTTGGGACAGGGGGAGACCCAGTACTTC